This T cell receptor (beta chain) was captured by sequencing in a study of blood T cells in healthy people across ages. The study drew donors from healthy Caucasian individuals in Russia aged about 6 to 95. Every sample yielded at least 6.5 million isolated PBMCs. A second roughly 7 to 11 cycle PCR used barcoded and J-beta primers. There were at least 3 million CDR3-containing paired-end reads obtained from each sample. TCRdb reanalysed the 5' RACE reads using MiXCR and keeps one entry per CDR3 protein. The sample comprises 1.5 million to 2 million distinct CDR3 sequences, about 28% of which are singletons, and roughly 8.2% rests with the top ten. Germline-derived CDR1 and CDR2 are SQVTM and ANQGSEA. This CDR3 is 13 amino acids long. Trimming took off 4 bases at V and 5 bases at J, with 14 bases between the two ends.

Sequences were obtained from blood. This rearrangement joins TRBV29-1 to TRBJ2-5; unclear D gene. The clonotype originates from a woman aged 25 to 39 in good health. The CDR3 sequence: CSVGSAEGETQYF. CDR3 sequence (DNA): TGCAGCGTTGGGTCGGCGGAAGGGGAGACCCAGTACTTC.